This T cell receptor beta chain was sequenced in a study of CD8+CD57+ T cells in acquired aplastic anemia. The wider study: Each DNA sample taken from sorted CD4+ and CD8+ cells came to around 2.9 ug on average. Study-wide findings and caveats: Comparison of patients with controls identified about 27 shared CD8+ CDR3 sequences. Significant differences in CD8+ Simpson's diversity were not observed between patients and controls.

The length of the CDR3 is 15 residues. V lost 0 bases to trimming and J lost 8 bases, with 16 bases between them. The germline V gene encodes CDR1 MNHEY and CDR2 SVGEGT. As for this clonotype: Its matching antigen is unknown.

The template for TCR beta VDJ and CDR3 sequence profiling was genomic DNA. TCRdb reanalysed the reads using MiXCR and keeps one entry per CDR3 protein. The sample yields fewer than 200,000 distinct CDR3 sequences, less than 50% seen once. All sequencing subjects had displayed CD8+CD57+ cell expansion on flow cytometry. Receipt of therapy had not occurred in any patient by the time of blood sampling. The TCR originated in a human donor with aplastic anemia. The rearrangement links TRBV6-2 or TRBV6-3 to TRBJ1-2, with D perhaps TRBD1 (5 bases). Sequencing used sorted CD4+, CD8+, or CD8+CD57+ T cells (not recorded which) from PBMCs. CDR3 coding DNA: TGTGCCAGCAGTTACTCGAAATCGGGAAGGGGAGGCTACACCTTC. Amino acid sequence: CASSYSKSGRGGYTF.